These 3 T cell receptor beta chains were all obtained from the same sample, sequenced in a study of neurological immune-mediated disorders. Using its own MiXCR run on the 5' RACE reads, TCRdb lists one record per CDR3 protein. The top ten clones hold over 6.5% of a sample with roughly 80,000 distinct CDR3 sequences, 5.8% of them seen once. The time point is: longitudinal time-point 2. The sample was PBMCs. These receptors were taken from a woman aged 55-69 years with multiple sclerosis.

This clonotype was counted between two and nine times. The CDR3 sequence is CAARTSGSSQYF. CDR3 bases: TGTGCCGCCAGGACTAGCGGGTCGTCCCAGTACTTC. This chain connects TRBV10-3 to TRBJ2-5; 11 bases line up with TRBD2. The CDR3 runs to 12 residues. J lost 9 bases, V lost 11 bases, and 8 bases had no gene match. Germline assignment: CDR1 ENHRY and CDR2 SYGVKD.

This clonotype was seen ten or more times. CDR3 residues: CASSLLVGETQYF. CDR3 bases: TGCGCCAGCAGCCTGCTAGTGGGTGAGACCCAGTACTTC. The rearrangement uses TRBV5-1 and TRBJ2-5; unclear D gene. Trimming removed 4 bases from V and 5 bases from J, with 12 bases in between. CDR3 length: 13 amino acids. Germline lookup yields CDR1 SGHRS and CDR2 YFSETQ. Filled out from reference TRBV5-1 and TRBJ2-5, the complete variable domain reads KAGVTQTPRYLIKTRGQQVTLSCSPISGHRSVSWYQQTPGQGLQFLFEYFSETQRNKGNFPGRFSGRQFSNSRSEMNVSTLELGDSALYLCASSLLVGETQYFGPGTRLLVL.

The table lists this clonotype with many counts. The chain uses TRBV6-6 and TRBJ2-1, with D perhaps matching TRBD1 (6 bases). This CDR3 is 15 amino acids long. V was trimmed by 2 bases and J by 5 bases, leaving 13 bases between them. CDR1 MNHNY and CDR2 SVGAGI come from the germline V gene (reference sequence). CDR3 nucleotides: TGTGCCAGCAGTTACGGGACAAGTCCGAACAATGAGCAGTTCTTC. Its translation: CASSYGTSPNNEQFF.